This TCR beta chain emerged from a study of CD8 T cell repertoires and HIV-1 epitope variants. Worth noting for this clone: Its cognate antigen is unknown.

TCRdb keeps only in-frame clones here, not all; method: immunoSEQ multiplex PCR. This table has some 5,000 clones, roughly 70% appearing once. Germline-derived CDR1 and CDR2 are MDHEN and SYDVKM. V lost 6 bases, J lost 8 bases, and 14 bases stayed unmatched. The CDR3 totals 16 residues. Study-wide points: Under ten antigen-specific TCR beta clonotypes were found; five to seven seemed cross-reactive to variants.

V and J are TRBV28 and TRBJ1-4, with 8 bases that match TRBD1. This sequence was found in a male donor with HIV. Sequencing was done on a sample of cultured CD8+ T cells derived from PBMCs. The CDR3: CASSLDREDVTEKLFF. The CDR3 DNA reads TGTGCCAGCAGCCTGGACAGGGAAGATGTGACGGAAAAACTGTTTTTT.